Sequencing of this TCR beta chain was carried out in a study of shared clonotypes between healthy human individuals. For the study at large: Used for every donor were three CD4 naive, three CD4 memory, two CD8 naive and one CD8 memory plate.

Libraries were prepared by immunoSEQ multiplex PCR; TCRdb keeps only in-frame clonotypes and omits some of them. The repertoire holds 1,500,000 or so clones, with roughly 95% as singletons. About this clone: Its antigen is not identified.

J gave up 3 bases and V 6 bases, and 8 bases lay outside the gene matches. This CDR3 is 14 amino acids long. CDR1 KGHSH and CDR2 LQKENI come from the germline V gene. Whole-study findings and limits: Across subsets, estimated richness was generally greater for naive than for memory populations.

This sequence originates from a man aged 25 to 40 in good health. The V gene is TRBV18, the J gene TRBJ2-7; 7 bases line up with TRBD1. Sequences were obtained from naive CD4+ T cells sorted from blood. Subset of the sample: CD45RA+ positively selected. CDR3 sequence: CASSFTGDDYEQYF. The CDR3, as DNA: TGTGCCAGCTCCTTTACAGGGGACGACTACGAGCAGTACTTC.